Included here is one T cell receptor beta chain sequence, with context. Its matching antigen is unknown. The data derive from a study of cytomegalovirus exposure and HLA in healthy donors. Study observations and caveats: Reports indicated that the classifier achieved high specificity and sensitivity in diagnosing cytomegalovirus status.

Trimming at V came to 5 bases and at J to 7 bases, leaving 5 bases not matched to a gene. This CDR3 comprises 13 residues. In germline, CDR1 is SNHLY, CDR2 FYNNEI. Some clones are missing from TCRdb's copy, which holds only in-frame ones; the method was immunoSEQ multiplex PCR. This sample carries roughly 86,000 clones, about 96% of them seen once, and the ten largest clones take 1.6%. Material: PBMCs. The rearrangement links TRBV2 to TRBJ1-1; TRBD1 aligns across 9 bases. This TCR was recovered from a man between 18 and 35 years old in good health and CMV-seropositive. CDR3 sequence reads: CASSWDRVGEAFF. The DNA for the CDR3 is TGTGCCAGCAGTTGGGACAGGGTCGGTGAAGCTTTCTTT.